This T cell receptor beta chain comes out of a study of blood T cell repertoires in COVID-19. Study-level information: Both acute and convalescent COVID-19 samples were obtained from the United States, Italy and Spain. PBMCs, B-cell-depleted T cells, or T cells were the source of the cDNA or gDNA that made up the material.

This clone was seen repeatedly, ten times or more. In the study's own analysis: How many nucleated cells were present was estimated from reference gene primer amplification. Libraries were prepared by immunoSEQ multiplex PCR; TCRdb keeps only in-frame clonotypes and omits some of them. V and J calls and clone size follow that table, whereas D and trimming were derived from the DNA. The table records approximately 400,000 clones, approximately 80% of them present only once. Per germline, CDR1 SQVTM and CDR2 ANQGSEA. Trimming cost V 4 bases and J 5 bases, with 8 bases left between them. The CDR3 spans 11 residues.

J is TRBJ1-1 and V is TRBV29-1, with D tentatively TRBD1 (5 bases). Sequenced material: peripheral blood. This clonotype originated in a human donor with acute or convalescent COVID-19. The donor label of this sample is uncertain. The CDR3 is CSVVQATEAFF. The CDR3, as DNA: TGCAGCGTTGTACAGGCAACTGAAGCTTTCTTT. The whole variable domain, filled in from reference TRBV29-1 and TRBJ1-1, reads SAVISQKPSRDICQRGTSLTIQCQVDSQVTMMFWYRQQPGQSLTLIATANQGSEATYESGFVIDKFPISRPNLTFSTLTVSNMSPEDSSIYLCSVVQATEAFFGQGTRLTVV.